This T cell receptor (beta chain) originates from a study of neurological immune-mediated disorders. V was trimmed by 4 bases and J by 4 bases, leaving 19 bases between them. Germline V CDR1 and CDR2: SGHAT, FQNNGV. The CDR3 has 16 amino acids. A total of 2 million PBMCs stored at -80 degrees C provided the unsorted libraries. TCRdb re-called the 5' RACE reads with MiXCR, one entry per CDR3 protein. In the table there are roughly 74,000 distinct CDR3 sequences, roughly 5.5% of which are singletons. Study-wide points: The phylogenetic placement of 18 of 34 multiple sclerosis patients' repertoires in one related-CDR3 cluster constitutes a possible signature. The study found no CDR3 amino acid sequences shared by expanded clones across subjects, suggesting private repertoires in all groups.

A few counts support this clonotype. Its antigen is not identified. Sample: PBMCs. The TCR originated in a man younger than 35 with multiple sclerosis. The J gene is TRBJ1-2, the V gene TRBV11-2; possible D gene TRBD1, 6 bases. The CDR3 region is CASSSNPGALGYGYTF. The CDR3 DNA follows: TGTGCCAGCAGCTCCAACCCGGGGGCCCTAGGCTATGGCTACACCTTC.